Reported below is one T cell receptor (beta chain). This sample is drawn from a study of blood T cell repertoires in COVID-19. On the study more broadly: T cells, B-cell-depleted T cells, or PBMCs provided the cDNA or gDNA that served as material.

Trimming took off 0 bases at V and 0 bases at J, with 12 bases between the two ends. This CDR3 spans 18 amino acids. Germline values: CDR1 LGHDT, CDR2 YNNKEL (reference sequence). In the study's own analysis: Reference gene primers were amplified, and this amplification served to estimate nucleated cell counts. Sequenced by immunoSEQ multiplex PCR; TCRdb stores in-frame clones only, minus some. D and trimming come from the DNA, and the V and J calls and clone size come from that table. The sample has some 170,000 clones; over 75% are singletons. The V gene is TRBV3-1 (or the pseudogene TRBV3-2), the J gene TRBJ2-6; D is undetermined. The clonotype originates from a man aged 60-69 years with active or convalescent COVID-19. Sequenced input: peripheral blood. In DNA, the CDR3 is TGTGCCAGCAGCCAAGATCTTATCCTTTACTCTGGGGCCAACGTCCTGACTTTC. Its translation is CASSQDLILYSGANVLTF.